These 10 T cell receptor beta chains originate from one sample sequenced in a study of T cell responses to AZD1222 COVID-19 vaccine. Measured with immunoSEQ multiplex PCR; TCRdb has only the in-frame clones, and not every one. The sample holds approximately 150,000 clones, 80% to 95% seen once. The material sequenced was peripheral blood, taken 28 days after the second AZD1222 dose. The receptor set was obtained from an adult who received the AZD1222 COVID-19 vaccine.

The V and J genes are TRBV3-1 (or the pseudogene TRBV3-2) and TRBJ1-3; D gene uncertain. The CDR3 loop spans 12 amino acids. Germline-derived CDR1 and CDR2 are LGHDT and YNNKEL (reference sequence). Trimming removed 2 bases from V and 4 bases from J, with 3 bases in between. The CDR3: CASSQPGNTIYF. The CDR3, as DNA: TGTGCCAGCAGCCAACCCGGAAACACCATATATTTT.

The chain is built from TRBV4-1 and TRBJ2-1; 9 bases match TRBD2. CDR3 length: 16 amino acids. The V gene end was trimmed by 6 bases and the J gene end by 4 bases; junction bases not matched to a gene: 10. CDR1 and CDR2 (germline): MGHRA, YSYEKL. DNA for the CDR3: TGCGCCAGCAGTCTAGCGGGGAGGCCCCCTTACAATGAGCAGTTCTTC. Amino acids: CASSLAGRPPYNEQFF.

This sequence joins TRBV29-1 and TRBJ2-2, with 7 nucleotides matching TRBD2. Trimming removed 4 bases from V and 1 base from J; junction bases left unmatched: 6. The V gene's germline CDR1 is SQVTM and CDR2 ANQGSEA. CDR3 length equals 15 residues. CDR3 bases: TGCAGCGTTGCGGATAAGCGGGGGAACACCGGGGAGCTGTTTTTT. Protein: CSVADKRGNTGELFF.

The chain recombines TRBV5-4 with TRBJ1-1; a possible D gene is TRBD1 (5 bases). This CDR3 contains 17 residues. V was cut by 4 bases and J by 1 base, with 20 bases left in between. The V gene's germline CDR1 is SGHNT and CDR2 YYREEE (reference sequence). This CDR3 is CASSRLPAGKKNTEAFF. The CDR3 DNA follows: TGTGCCAGCAGCCGCCTCCCGGCAGGGAAAAAGAACACTGAAGCTTTCTTT.

This sequence joins TRBV30 and TRBJ2-2; unclear D gene. Germline lookup yields CDR1 GTSNPN and CDR2 SVGIG (reference sequence). The CDR3 is made up of 14 amino acids. Trimming pared 1 base from V and 0 bases from J, leaving 6 bases between. DNA for the CDR3: TGTGCCTGGAGTGGTGAGGCGAACACCGGGGAGCTGTTTTTT. It is translated as CAWSGEANTGELFF.

The V and J genes are TRBV13 and TRBJ1-3, with D unclear. CDR1 PRHDT and CDR2 FYEKMQ come from the germline V gene (reference sequence). This CDR3 has 15 residues. The V end lost 4 bases, the J end lost 0 bases, and 10 bases lay between the germline ends. Here the CDR3 reads CASSSDSNSGNTIYF. CDR3 sequence (DNA): TGTGCCAGCAGCTCCGATTCCAACTCTGGAAACACCATATATTTT.

V is TRBV3-1 (or the pseudogene TRBV3-2) and J is TRBJ1-2, with D possibly matching TRBD1 (6 bases). CDR1 LGHDT and CDR2 YNNKEL come from the germline V gene (reference sequence). There are 14 residues in the CDR3. V lost 0 bases and J 6 bases, leaving 11 bases between the germline ends. The CDR3 bases are TGTGCCAGCAGCCAAGATGACAGGCGGGATGGCTACACCTTC. Protein sequence: CASSQDDRRDGYTF.

Only one count was recorded for this clone. The V gene is TRBV3-1 (or the pseudogene TRBV3-2), the J gene TRBJ2-3, with a tentative D call TRBD1 (6 bases). CDR1 and CDR2 (germline): LGHDT, YNNKEL (reference sequence). Trimming left V 1 base short and J 0 bases short, with 11 bases between. The CDR3 is made up of 16 amino acids. The DNA for the CDR3 is TGTGCCAGCAGCCAAGGGACAGCCCGTAGCACAGATACGCAGTATTTT. Its protein is CASSQGTARSTDTQYF.

This clone was seen just once. The rearrangement uses TRBV19 and TRBJ2-1, with TRBD2 identical over 8 bases. The CDR3 totals 15 residues. The germline gives CDR1 LNHDA, CDR2 SQIVND (reference sequence). With 6 bases clipped from V and 6 bases from J, the junction kept 10 bases outside the gene matches. The CDR3 nucleotides are TGTGCCAGTAGCCCCAATGGCGGGGGGCGCAATGAGCAGTTCTTC. It specifies CASSPNGGGRNEQFF. Filled out from reference TRBV19 and TRBJ2-1, the complete variable domain reads DGGITQSPKYLFRKEGQNVTLSCEQNLNHDAMYWYRQDPGQGLRLIYYSQIVNDFQKGDIAEGYSVSREKKESFPLTVTSAQKNPTAFYLCASSPNGGGRNEQFFGPGTRLTVL.

This clone was counted a single time. This chain connects TRBV4-1 to TRBJ1-2; tentative D call: TRBD1 (5 bases). Germline V gives CDR1 MGHRA, CDR2 YSYEKL. V lost 2 bases and J lost 2, with 12 bases in between. The CDR3 sequence is 15 residues long. CDR3 DNA sequence: TGCGCCAGCAGCCAACCCGGCAGGGTAAACTATGGCTACACCTTC. Its protein is CASSQPGRVNYGYTF.